This TCR beta chain is drawn from a study of blood T cells in healthy people across ages. Study-level findings and limits: Roughly linear declines in TCR beta diversity per million T cells occurred with age. Strong correlation existed between TCR beta diversity and naive T cell percentage.

Next came a second PCR, run for about 6 to 11 cycles, which used a sample-barcoded 5' primer along with a J-beta primer mix. Unique molecular identifiers of 12 random nucleotides labeled each cDNA. TCRdb re-analysed the 5' RACE reads in MiXCR, keeping a single row per CDR3 protein. Among roughly 700,000 distinct CDR3 sequences, over 45% were seen once, and the ten largest hold about 32%. As to this clonotype: Its antigen is currently unknown.

This CDR3 has 14 amino acids. V was pared by 6 bases and J by 0 bases, with 3 bases of the junction left unmatched. This clonotype originated in a woman in her fifties or sixties in good health. Sample: blood. The V and J genes are TRBV12-3 or TRBV12-4 and TRBJ2-7, with 9 bases fitting TRBD2. The CDR3 region has the DNA TGTGCCAGCAGACTAGCGGGTCTCTCCTACGAGCAGTACTTC. Encoded protein: CASRLAGLSYEQYF.